This TCR beta chain was captured in a study of cytomegalovirus exposure and HLA in healthy donors. Study-level results: The likely explanation for a cluster of highly shared sequence variants was sequencing artifact. Being productive about 90% or about 30% of the time was typical of most TCR beta V segments in an earlier analysis.

Regarding this clone: Its target is not known.

Primers included in the PCR were 60 Vbeta and 13 Jbeta primers. Original analysis: Approximately 11 million of the about 80 million unique TCR beta chains counted in a later analysis were shared. Assay: immunoSEQ multiplex PCR; the TCRdb copy retains only in-frame clones and omits some. V and J calls and clone size follow that table, whereas D and trimming were derived from the DNA. The table has about 200,000 clones, approximately 86% seen once. Germline V gene lookup returns CDR1 SGHAT and CDR2 FQNNGV. The CDR3 covers 15 residues. Deletions cut 6 bases from V and 2 bases from J, with 14 bases between.

Sequenced sample: PBMCs. J is TRBJ1-3 and V is TRBV11-2; D gene unclear. The TCR comes from a woman aged 30 to 39 in good health and CMV-seronegative. The CDR3 DNA reads as TGTGCCAGCAGACCCCCGGGAGGGACTGGAAACACCATATATTTT. Protein sequence: CASRPPGGTGNTIYF.